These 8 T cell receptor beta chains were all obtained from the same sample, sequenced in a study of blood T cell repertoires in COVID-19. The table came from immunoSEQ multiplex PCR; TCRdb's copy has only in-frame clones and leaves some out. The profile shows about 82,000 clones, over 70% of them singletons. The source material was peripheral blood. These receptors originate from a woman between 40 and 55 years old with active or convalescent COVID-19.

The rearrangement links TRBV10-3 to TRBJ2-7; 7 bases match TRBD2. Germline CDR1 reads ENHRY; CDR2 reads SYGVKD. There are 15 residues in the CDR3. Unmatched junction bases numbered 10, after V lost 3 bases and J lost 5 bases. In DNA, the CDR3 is TGTGCCATCAGTGATATTGGCGGGAGTTCTGACGAGCAGTACTTC. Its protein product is CAISDIGGSSDEQYF.

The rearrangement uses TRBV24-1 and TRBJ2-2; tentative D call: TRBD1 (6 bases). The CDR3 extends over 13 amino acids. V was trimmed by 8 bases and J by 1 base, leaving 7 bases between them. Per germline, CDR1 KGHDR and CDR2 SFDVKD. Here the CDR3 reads CATIGGNTGELFF. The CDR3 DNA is TGTGCCACCATAGGGGGGAACACCGGGGAGCTGTTTTTT.

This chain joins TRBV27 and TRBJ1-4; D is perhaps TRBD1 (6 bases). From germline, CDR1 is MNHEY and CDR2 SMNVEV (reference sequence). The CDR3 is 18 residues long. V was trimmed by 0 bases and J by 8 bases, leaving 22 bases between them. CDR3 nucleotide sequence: TGTGCCAGCAGTTTATCCGTCGGTGAGCGGCAGGGGAAGGAAAAACTGTTTTTT. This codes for CASSLSVGERQGKEKLFF.

CDR3 sequence (DNA): TGTGCCAGCAGCTTGCACCTATTTGAGCAGTTCTTC. This gives the protein CASSLHLFEQFF. The gene calls are TRBV5-4 and TRBJ2-1, with D hard to call. V was trimmed by 1 base and J by 9 bases, leaving 8 bases between them. The CDR3 extends over 12 amino acids. Germline V gives CDR1 SGHNT, CDR2 YYREEE (reference sequence).

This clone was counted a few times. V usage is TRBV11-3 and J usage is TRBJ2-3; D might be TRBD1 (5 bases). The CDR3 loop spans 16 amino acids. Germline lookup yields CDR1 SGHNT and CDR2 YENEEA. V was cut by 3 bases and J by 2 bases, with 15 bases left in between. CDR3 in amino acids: CASSLGQGIITDTQYF. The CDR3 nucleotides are TGTGCCAGCAGCTTGGGCCAGGGTATTATCACAGATACGCAGTATTTT.

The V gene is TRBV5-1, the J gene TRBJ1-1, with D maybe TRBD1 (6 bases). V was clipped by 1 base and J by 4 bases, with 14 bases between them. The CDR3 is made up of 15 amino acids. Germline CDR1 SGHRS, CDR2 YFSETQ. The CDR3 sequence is CASSLLVTGTTEAFF. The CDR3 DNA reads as TGCGCCAGCAGCTTGTTGGTTACAGGGACCACTGAAGCTTTCTTT.

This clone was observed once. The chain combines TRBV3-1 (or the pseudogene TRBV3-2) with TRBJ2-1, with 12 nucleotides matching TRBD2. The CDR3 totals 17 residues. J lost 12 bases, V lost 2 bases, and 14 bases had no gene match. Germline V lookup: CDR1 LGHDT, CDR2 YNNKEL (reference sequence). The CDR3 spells CASSQPAGLAGTAGQFF. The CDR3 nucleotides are TGTGCCAGCAGCCAACCGGCAGGACTAGCGGGGACCGCCGGGCAGTTCTTC.

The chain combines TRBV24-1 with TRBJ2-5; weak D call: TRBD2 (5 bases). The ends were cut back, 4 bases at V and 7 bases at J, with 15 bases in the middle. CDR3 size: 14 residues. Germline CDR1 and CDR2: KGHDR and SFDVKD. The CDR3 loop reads CATSDYATEGTQYF. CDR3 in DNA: TGTGCCACCAGTGACTACGCCACAGAGGGGACCCAGTACTTC.